The present entry profiles one TCR beta chain with its context. What it binds is unknown. Here immunoSEQ multiplex PCR was the method, and the copy in TCRdb shows in-frame clones only, minus some. The sample shows about 64,000 clones, roughly 71% of them seen only once. The entry originates in a study of a mutant IDH1 vaccine in newly diagnosed glioma. Time point meaning: week 35, safety follow-up. In the vaccine, a single dose held 300 ug of the mutant IDH1 20-mer peptide, along with topical imiquimod. This clonotype was obtained from a man aged 45-65 years with glioma. The sequencing used PBMCs, collected from a glioma patient whose treatment included an IDH1 peptide vaccine.

CDR3 sequence (DNA): TGTGCCAGCAGCCGCCAGGACGGAGATACGCAGTATTTT. This codes for CASSRQDGDTQYF. V is TRBV5-4 and J is TRBJ2-3; D unclear. Per the germline V gene, CDR1 is SGHNT and CDR2 is YYREEE (reference sequence). This CDR3 region has 13 residues. Trimming took off 4 bases at V and 5 bases at J, with 11 bases between the two ends.